This passage covers 21 T cell receptor beta chains from one sample sequenced in a study of glioma-infiltrating T cells. Amplification of TCR alpha and beta CDR3 regions from RNA used iRepertoire nested multiplex PCR. From the multiplex PCR reads, TCRdb called clonotypes with MiXCR, one entry per CDR3 protein. The sample has about 140,000 distinct CDR3 sequences, about two fifths seen once. Sequenced input: glioma tissue, nonneoplastic brain tissue, or PBMCs (not recorded which). The receptor set was obtained from a human donor with low-grade glioma or glioblastoma, undergoing nonglioma brain surgery, or in good health (not recorded which).

The rearrangement links TRBV28 to TRBJ2-7, with TRBD1 matching over 9 bases. The germline V gene has CDR1 MDHEN and CDR2 SYDVKM. V trimming: 2 bases; J trimming: 2 bases; junction bases outside the gene matches: 10. The length of the CDR3 is 17 residues. CDR3 coding DNA: TGTGCCAGCAGTTTACCCGTCGACAGGGGGGACCCCTACGAGCAGTACTTC. It specifies CASSLPVDRGDPYEQYF.

This chain uses TRBV5-5 with TRBJ2-1; D is perhaps TRBD1 (6 bases). This CDR3 spans 14 amino acids. V lost 0 bases to trimming and J lost 5 bases, with 9 bases between them. Per germline, CDR1 SGHKS and CDR2 YYEKEE (reference sequence). CDR3 amino acids: CASSLGQADNEQFF. CDR3 nucleotide sequence: TGTGCCAGCAGCTTGGGACAGGCGGACAATGAGCAGTTCTTC.

The rearrangement joins TRBV6-1 to TRBJ1-5; D is possibly TRBD1 (6 bases). This CDR3 comprises 14 residues. The V end was cut by 10 bases, the J end by 3 bases, with 16 bases between. Looked up from germline, CDR1 is MNHNS and CDR2 is SASEGT. CDR3 amino acids: CATTDSEINQPQHF. CDR3 nucleotides: TGTGCCACGACGGACAGTGAGATCAATCAGCCCCAGCATTTT.

V is TRBV7-9 and J is TRBJ2-7; 7 nucleotides match TRBD1. In germline, CDR1 is SEHNR, CDR2 FQNEAQ (reference sequence). V shed 0 bases, J shed 5 bases, and the junction held 4 bases outside the gene matches. This CDR3 has 14 residues. The CDR3 here is CASSLAQGTHEQYF. CDR3 nucleotides: TGTGCCAGCAGCTTAGCACAGGGGACCCACGAGCAGTACTTC.

This clonotype was found a few times. This chain joins TRBV6-1 and TRBJ2-7; D remains ambiguous. CDR3 length: 12 residues. CDR1 and CDR2 from the germline V gene are MNHNS and SASEGT. V was trimmed by 1 base and J by 4 bases, leaving 5 bases between them. CDR3 DNA: TGTGCCAGCAGTGAAGTGCCGTACGAGCAGTACTTC. Translating gives CASSEVPYEQYF.

To note about this clonotype: One end of the junction varies from germline; a read error may be responsible. The chain links TRBV6-1 to TRBJ1-5, with 9 bases matching TRBD1. CDR1 MNHNS and CDR2 SASEGT come from the germline V gene. The CDR3 has 20 amino acids. The CDR3 DNA is TGTGCCACCAGTGATTTATTCCGGTTGACAGGGGGATGGAGCAATCAGCCCCAGCATTTT. Protein sequence: CATSDLFRLTGGWSNQPQHF.

Turning to this clonotype: This may come from a read error, since a much larger clone is one base off. A read error is likely, as this CDR3 ends without the conserved phenylalanine or tryptophan. The rearrangement joins TRBV2 to TRBJ2-7; D not certain. CDR1 is SNHLY and CDR2 is FYNNEI in the germline V gene. This CDR3 spans 11 amino acids. V was cut by 4 bases and J by 2 bases, with 3 bases left in between. Written as DNA, the CDR3 is TGTGCCAGCAGTGCCCCCTACGAGCAGTACCTC. The encoded protein is CASSAPYEQYL.

This clonotype showed up many times. The chain has TRBV7-2 and TRBJ2-3; 8 bases match TRBD2. CDR1 is SGHTA, CDR2 FQGNSA, per germline. V shed 5 bases, J shed 5 bases, and the junction held 6 bases outside the gene matches. This CDR3 is built from 14 residues. The CDR3 protein is CASSLSGVGDTQYF. The CDR3 DNA is TGTGCCAGCAGCCTTAGCGGGGTCGGAGATACGCAGTATTTT.

The chain links TRBV2 to TRBJ1-2; 10 nucleotides line up with TRBD1. Germline lookup yields CDR1 SNHLY and CDR2 FYNNEI. This CDR3 is built from 15 residues. V was pared by 3 bases and J by 2 bases, with 3 bases of the junction left unmatched. CDR3 loop: CASSEWGQGNYGYTF. In DNA, the CDR3 is TGTGCCAGCAGTGAGTGGGGACAGGGGAACTATGGCTACACCTTC.

This chain joins TRBV6-2 or TRBV6-3 and TRBJ2-7; D might be TRBD1 or TRBD2, each matching 6 bases. Germline lookup yields CDR1 MNHEY and CDR2 SVGEGT. V was pared by 0 bases and J by 0 bases, with 15 bases between. This CDR3 contains 17 residues. The CDR3 bases are TGTGCCAGCAGTTACTCGACCGGGGGCGTTAGCTCCTACGAGCAGTACTTC. It codes for CASSYSTGGVSSYEQYF.

This clonotype appeared a single time. The chain joins TRBV6-2 or TRBV6-3 to TRBJ2-2, with D unresolved. The ends were cut back, 2 bases at V and 5 bases at J, with 9 bases in the middle. CDR1 and CDR2 (germline): MNHEY, SVGEGT. The length of the CDR3 is 14 residues. This CDR3 reads CASSYRVPTGELFF. In DNA form, the CDR3 reads TGTGCCAGCAGTTACCGGGTCCCTACCGGGGAGCTGTTTTTT.

This clonotype was counted ten times or more. This chain connects TRBV20-1 to TRBJ2-1; possibly TRBD1 or TRBD2 for D (5 bases each). The CDR3 is made up of 11 amino acids. The V gene's germline CDR1 is DFQATT and CDR2 SNEGSKA (reference sequence). Trimming removed 4 bases from V and 9 bases from J, with 10 bases in between. The CDR3 coding sequence is TGCAGTGCTAATAACGGGACTGAGCAGTTCTTC. Its protein product is CSANNGTEQFF.

This clonotype was seen a few times. The chain carries TRBV10-2 and TRBJ1-1, with 7 nucleotides matching TRBD1. Germline CDR1 is WSHSY and CDR2 is SAAADI. This CDR3 spans 14 amino acids. The V gene end was trimmed by 7 bases and the J gene end by 1 base; junction bases not matched to a gene: 6. As DNA, the CDR3 is TGCGCCAGCACCGAGACAGGGTCGAACACTGAAGCTTTCTTT. Amino acid sequence: CASTETGSNTEAFF.

This chain links TRBV7-9 with TRBJ2-3; D could derive from TRBD1 or TRBD2 (5 bases each). CDR1 SEHNR and CDR2 FQNEAQ come from the germline V gene (reference sequence). The CDR3 is 15 residues long. V lost 6 bases and J lost 2, with 15 bases in between. This chain's CDR3 is CASRNRDQDTDTQYF. The CDR3 coding sequence is TGTGCCAGCAGAAACCGGGACCAAGACACAGATACGCAGTATTTT.

This clonotype was found a few times. The J gene is TRBJ1-1, the V gene TRBV2; 7 bases fit TRBD1. The V and J ends lost 4 bases and 4 bases, in that order; junction bases with no gene match: 6. Per the germline V gene, CDR1 is SNHLY and CDR2 is FYNNEI. The CDR3 totals 14 residues. The CDR3 sequence is CASSGDSLSTEAFF. The CDR3 DNA reads as TGTGCCAGCAGTGGGGACAGTCTATCCACTGAAGCTTTCTTT.

The genes are TRBV7-9 and TRBJ1-1, with TRBD1 as a possible D gene (6 bases). V was trimmed by 5 bases and J by 1 base, leaving 8 bases between them. The CDR3 is 13 residues long. Germline V CDR1 and CDR2: SEHNR, FQNEAQ (reference sequence). CDR3 DNA: TGTGCCAGCAGCAAAGGGGGGAACACTGAAGCTTTCTTT. Amino acids: CASSKGGNTEAFF.

In its sample, this clonotype was seen a few times. The chain joins TRBV20-1 to TRBJ2-7; 7 positions agree with TRBD2. The germline V gene encodes CDR1 DFQATT and CDR2 SNEGSKA (reference sequence). This CDR3 contains 12 residues. The CDR3 is CRGRGSSYEQYF. DNA for the CDR3: TGCAGGGGGCGGGGGAGCTCCTACGAGCAGTACTTC.

This clonotype was seen a handful of times. V is TRBV6-1 and J is TRBJ1-1, with 9 positions matching TRBD1. The CDR3 extends over 13 amino acids. Germline values: CDR1 MNHNS, CDR2 SASEGT. The CDR3 DNA is TGTGCAACCGGGACAGGGAGCCTCCCTGAAGCTTTCTTT. Its protein product is CATGTGSLPEAFF.

The chain joins TRBV19 to TRBJ1-5; unclear D gene. Germline V gives CDR1 LNHDA, CDR2 SQIVND (reference sequence). The CDR3 covers 15 residues. The germline V and J ends were trimmed by 3 bases and 4 bases, with 13 bases remaining between them. The CDR3 is CASSIQEGLNQPQHF. The DNA of the CDR3 is TGTGCCAGTAGTATCCAGGAGGGCCTAAATCAGCCCCAGCATTTT.

This clonotype was counted only a few times. The chain carries TRBV7-2 and TRBJ2-3, with a weak D call TRBD2 (6 bases). There are 14 residues in the CDR3. Trimming shortened V by 10 bases and J by 3 bases, and 17 bases separated the two germline ends. The germline V gene encodes CDR1 SGHTA and CDR2 FQGNSA. The CDR3 bases are TGTGCCACCCGTCAGACCGGGGGTACAGATACGCAGTATTTT. Protein sequence: CATRQTGGTDTQYF.

The genes are TRBV25-1 and TRBJ1-2, with unresolved D. The CDR3 is made up of 13 amino acids. CDR1 is MGHDK, CDR2 SYGVNS, per germline. The V and J ends lost 4 bases and 2 bases respectively, with 8 bases between them. CDR3 loop: CASSGQSNYGYTF. Here the CDR3 DNA reads TGTGCCAGCAGTGGGCAGAGCAACTATGGCTACACCTTC.